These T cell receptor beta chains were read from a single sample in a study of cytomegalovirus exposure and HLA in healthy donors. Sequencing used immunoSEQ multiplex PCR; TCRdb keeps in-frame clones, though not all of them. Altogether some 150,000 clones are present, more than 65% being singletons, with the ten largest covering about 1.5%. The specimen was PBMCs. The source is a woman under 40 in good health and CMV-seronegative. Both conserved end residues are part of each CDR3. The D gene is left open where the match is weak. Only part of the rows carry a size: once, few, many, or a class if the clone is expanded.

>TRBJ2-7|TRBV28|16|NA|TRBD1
TGTGCCAGCAGTTTCCCCCCGCAGGGGGCTAGCCACGAGCAGTACTTC
CASSFPPQGASHEQYF
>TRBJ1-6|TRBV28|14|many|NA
TGTGCCAGCAGTTTCATGTCGGGGGTTTCACCCCTCCACTTT
CASSFMSGVSPLHF
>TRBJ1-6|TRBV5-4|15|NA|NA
TGTGCCAGCAGCTTCACCAGGGAAGTGGGCTCACCCCTCCACTTT
CASSFTREVGSPLHF
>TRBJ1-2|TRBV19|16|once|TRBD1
TGTGCCAGTAGTTCCCCTGGACAGGTTGGGGGCTATGGCTACACCTTC
CASSSPGQVGGYGYTF
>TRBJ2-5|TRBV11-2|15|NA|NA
TGTGCCAGCAGCTTAGTGGAAGGGGTCCAAGAGACCCAGTACTTC
CASSLVEGVQETQYF
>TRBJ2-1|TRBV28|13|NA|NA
TGTGCCAGCAGTTCCCGCCGGGACTCAGCCCAGTTCTTC
CASSSRRDSAQFF
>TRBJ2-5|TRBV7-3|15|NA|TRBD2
TGTGCCAGCAGCTTAGCTAGCGGGGGGGCAGAGACCCAGTACTTC
CASSLASGGAETQYF
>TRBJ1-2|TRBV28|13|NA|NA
TGTGCCAGCAGTTCACGAGAAAACTATGGCTACACCTTC
CASSSRENYGYTF
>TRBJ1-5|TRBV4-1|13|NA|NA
TGCGCCAGCAGCCTGCCAGGGGAGCAGCCCCAGCATTTT
CASSLPGEQPQHF
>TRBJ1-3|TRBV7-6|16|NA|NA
TGTGCCAGCAGCCCGATAAACCCACAGGGCGAGGACACCATATATTTT
CASSPINPQGEDTIYF
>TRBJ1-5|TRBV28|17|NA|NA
TGTGCCAGCAGTTTAATCTATAACAGGGATATAGATCAGCCCCAGCATTTT
CASSLIYNRDIDQPQHF
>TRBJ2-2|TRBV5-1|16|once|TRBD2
TGCGCCAGCAGCCAAGGACTAGCGGGATCGGGCGGGGAGCTGTTTTTT
CASSQGLAGSGGELFF
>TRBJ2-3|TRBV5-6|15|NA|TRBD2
TGTGCCAGCAACCTCGAGGGCGGGGGAACAGATACGCAGTATTTT
CASNLEGGGTDTQYF
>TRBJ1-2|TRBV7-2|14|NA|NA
TGTGCCAGCAGCCCACGGACAGCCCTCTATGGCTACACCTTC
CASSPRTALYGYTF
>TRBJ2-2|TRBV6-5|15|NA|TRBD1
TGTGCCAGCAGGTTGGGACAGGGGTTCACCGGGGAGCTGTTTTTT
CASRLGQGFTGELFF
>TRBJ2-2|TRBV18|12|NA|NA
TGTGCCAGCTCACCCTCAGGGATAGAGCTGTTTTTT
CASSPSGIELFF
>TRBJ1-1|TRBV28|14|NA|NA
TGTGCCAGCAGCACGCCGGGGGGGGGCACTGAAGCTTTCTTT
CASSTPGGGTEAFF
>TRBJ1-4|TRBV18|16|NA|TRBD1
TGTGCCAGCTCACGCACATCGGGACAGGGGGCTGAAAAACTGTTTTTT
CASSRTSGQGAEKLFF
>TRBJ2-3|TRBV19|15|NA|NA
TGTGCCAGTAGTATTGGGGCAGGGGGGAAAGATACGCAGTATTTT
CASSIGAGGKDTQYF
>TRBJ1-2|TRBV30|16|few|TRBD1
TGTGCCTGGAGTGCCCTCGGGGTAGGCAGGGGGCGAGGCTACACCTTC
CAWSALGVGRGRGYTF
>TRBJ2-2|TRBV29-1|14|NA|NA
TGCAGCTCGAAAGGGGCACCGACCACCGGGGAGCTGTTTTTT
CSSKGAPTTGELFF
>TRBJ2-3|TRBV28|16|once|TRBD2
TGTGCCAGCAGCCAGGGGGTAGCGGGGGACACAGATACGCAGTATTTT
CASSQGVAGDTDTQYF
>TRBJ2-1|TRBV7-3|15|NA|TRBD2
TGTGCCAGCAGCTTGGACGGGGGGGCAAGAAATGAGCAGTTCTTC
CASSLDGGARNEQFF
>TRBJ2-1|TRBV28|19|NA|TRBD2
TGTGCCAGCAGTTACCCCCCGAGGACTAGCGGGAGCTCCTACAATGAGCAGTTCTTC
CASSYPPRTSGSSYNEQFF
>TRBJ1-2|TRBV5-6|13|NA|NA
TGTGCCAGCAGCAAGCGGTGGGGAGATGGCTACACCTTC
CASSKRWGDGYTF
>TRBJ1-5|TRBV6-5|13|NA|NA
TGTGCCAGCGGCCGAGCGACCAATCAGCCCCAGCATTTT
CASGRATNQPQHF
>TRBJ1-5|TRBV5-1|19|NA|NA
TGCGCCAGCAGCTTCTTCCACCTCACTTTGAGACACTCCAATCAGCCCCAGCATTTT
CASSFFHLTLRHSNQPQHF
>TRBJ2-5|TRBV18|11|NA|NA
TGTGCCAGCTCCGGGGGAGAGACCCAGTACTTC
CASSGGETQYF
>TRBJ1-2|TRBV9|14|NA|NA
TGTGCCAGCAGCGGATTTGACGGGGTCTATGGCTACACCTTC
CASSGFDGVYGYTF
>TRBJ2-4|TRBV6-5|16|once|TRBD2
TGTGCCAGCAGTTACCCCCGGGGGGGGGCCAAAAACATTCAGTACTTC
CASSYPRGGAKNIQYF
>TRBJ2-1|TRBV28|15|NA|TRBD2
TGTGCCAGCAGTCCGGGACTAGGGTTTTACAATGAGCAGTTCTTC
CASSPGLGFYNEQFF
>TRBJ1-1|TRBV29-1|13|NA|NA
TGCAGCGTTAGGCCCCAGGGGATCACTGAAGCTTTCTTT
CSVRPQGITEAFF
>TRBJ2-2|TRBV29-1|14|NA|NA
TGCAGCGTTGGTAGGGAGAGGGACACCGGGGAGCTGTTTTTT
CSVGRERDTGELFF
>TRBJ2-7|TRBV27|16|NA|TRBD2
TGTGCCAGCAGTTTAAATTTAGGGGACTACCCCTACGAGCAGTACTTC
CASSLNLGDYPYEQYF
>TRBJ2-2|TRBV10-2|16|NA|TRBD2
TGCGCCAGCACCGGATCACTAGCGGGCAACACCGGGGAGCTGTTTTTT
CASTGSLAGNTGELFF
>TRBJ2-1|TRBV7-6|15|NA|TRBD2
TGTGCCAGCAGTAGAAGCGGGGGGGGAAGCAATGAGCAGTTCTTC
CASSRSGGGSNEQFF
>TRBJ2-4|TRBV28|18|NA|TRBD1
TGTGCCAGCGCGCCGACAGGGGGCGGTTTCTCGGCCAAAAACATTCAGTACTTC
CASAPTGGGFSAKNIQYF
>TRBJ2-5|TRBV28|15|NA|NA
TGTGCCAGCAGTCCAGGGTTTAATGGACAAGAGACCCAGTACTTC
CASSPGFNGQETQYF
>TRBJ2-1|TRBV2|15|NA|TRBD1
TGTGCCAGCAGTGCTAGGACAGGGATCTACAATGAGCAGTTCTTC
CASSARTGIYNEQFF
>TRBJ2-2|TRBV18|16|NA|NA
TGTGCCAGCTCACATACGGGGGGCTCGAACACCGGGGAGCTGTTTTTT
CASSHTGGSNTGELFF
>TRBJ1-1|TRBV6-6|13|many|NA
TGTGCCAGCAGTAAACTCGAGAACACTGAAGCTTTCTTT
CASSKLENTEAFF
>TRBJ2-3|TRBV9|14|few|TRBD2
TGTGCCAGCAGCCCTAGCGGGAACACAGATACGCAGTATTTT
CASSPSGNTDTQYF
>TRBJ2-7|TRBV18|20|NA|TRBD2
TGTGCCAGCTCACCAGGCGCGAGGTCAGGGACTAGCGGCGATTCCTACGAGCAGTACTTC
CASSPGARSGTSGDSYEQYF
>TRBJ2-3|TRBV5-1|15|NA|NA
TGCGCCAGCAGCTTGGGGCAGGGGAGCGCAGATACGCAGTATTTT
CASSLGQGSADTQYF
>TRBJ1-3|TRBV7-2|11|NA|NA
TGTGCCAGCAGCCCCCCCCCGGGGATATATTTT
CASSPPPGIYF
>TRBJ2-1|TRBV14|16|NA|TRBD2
TGTGCCAGCAGCCAACGGAGGACTAGTAATCTCAATGAGCAGTTCTTC
CASSQRRTSNLNEQFF
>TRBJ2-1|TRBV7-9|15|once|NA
TGTGCCAGCAGCTTAGCCCGCCTAGGGGCCCCGATGAAGTTCTTC
CASSLARLGAPMKFF
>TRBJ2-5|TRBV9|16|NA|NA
TGTGCCAGCAGCGGGGGTTCCGCGGGAAGCCAAGAGACCCAGTACTTC
CASSGGSAGSQETQYF
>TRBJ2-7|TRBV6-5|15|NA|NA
TGTGCCAGCAGCCGTCCCCAAGCTTTAACCTACGAGCAGTACTTC
CASSRPQALTYEQYF
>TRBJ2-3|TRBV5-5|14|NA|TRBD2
TGTGCCAGCAACCCGGCGGGGGGGACAGATACGCAGTATTTT
CASNPAGGTDTQYF
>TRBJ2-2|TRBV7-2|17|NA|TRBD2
TGTGCCAGTACGGCTAGCGGGAGGGAATCGAACACCGGGGAGCTGTTTTTT
CASTASGRESNTGELFF
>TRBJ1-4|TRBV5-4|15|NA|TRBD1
TGTGCCAGCAGCCTCGGACAGGCGCTTAATGAAAAACTGTTTTTT
CASSLGQALNEKLFF
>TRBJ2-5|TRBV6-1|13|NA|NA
TGTGCCAGCACCTCTCCCGGGGGAGAGACCCAGTACTTC
CASTSPGGETQYF
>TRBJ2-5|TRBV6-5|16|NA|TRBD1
TGTGCCAGCAGTTACTCAGGGACAGTCACTCAAGAGACCCAGTACTTC
CASSYSGTVTQETQYF
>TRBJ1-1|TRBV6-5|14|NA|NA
TGTGCCAGCAGTTACGGGAGGGGACCCACGACGCATTTCTTT
CASSYGRGPTTHFF